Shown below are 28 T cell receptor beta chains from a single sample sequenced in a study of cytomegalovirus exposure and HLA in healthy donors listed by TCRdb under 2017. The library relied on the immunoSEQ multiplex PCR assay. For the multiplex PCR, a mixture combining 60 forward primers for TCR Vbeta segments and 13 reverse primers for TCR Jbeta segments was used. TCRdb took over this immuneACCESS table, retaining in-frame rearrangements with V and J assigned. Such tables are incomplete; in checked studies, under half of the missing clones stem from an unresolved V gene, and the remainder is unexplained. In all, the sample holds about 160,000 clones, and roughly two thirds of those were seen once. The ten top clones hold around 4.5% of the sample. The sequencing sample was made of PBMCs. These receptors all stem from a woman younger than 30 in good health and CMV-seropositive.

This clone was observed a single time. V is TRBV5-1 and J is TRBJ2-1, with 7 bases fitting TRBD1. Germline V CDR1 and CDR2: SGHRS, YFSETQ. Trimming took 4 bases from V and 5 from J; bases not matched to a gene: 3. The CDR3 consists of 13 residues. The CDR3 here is CASSPGQDNEQFF. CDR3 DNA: TGCGCCAGCAGCCCCGGACAGGACAATGAGCAGTTCTTC.

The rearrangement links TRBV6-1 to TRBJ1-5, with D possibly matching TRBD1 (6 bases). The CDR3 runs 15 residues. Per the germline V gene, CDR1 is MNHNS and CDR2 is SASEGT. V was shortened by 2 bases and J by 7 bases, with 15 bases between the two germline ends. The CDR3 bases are TGTGCCAGCAGTGAACCGGTAGACAGGATCCAGCCCCAGCATTTT. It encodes CASSEPVDRIQPQHF.

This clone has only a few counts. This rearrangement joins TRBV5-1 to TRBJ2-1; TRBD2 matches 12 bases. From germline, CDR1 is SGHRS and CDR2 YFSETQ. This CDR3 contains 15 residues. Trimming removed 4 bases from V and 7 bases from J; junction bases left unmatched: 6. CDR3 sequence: CASSQLAGGRNEQFF. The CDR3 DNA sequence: TGCGCCAGCAGCCAACTAGCGGGAGGTCGGAATGAGCAGTTCTTC.

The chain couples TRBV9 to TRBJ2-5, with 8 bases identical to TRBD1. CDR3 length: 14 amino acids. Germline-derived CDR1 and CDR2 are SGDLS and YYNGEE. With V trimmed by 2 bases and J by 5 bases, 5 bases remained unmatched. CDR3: CASSVDRGWETQYF. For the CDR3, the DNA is TGTGCCAGCAGCGTTGACAGGGGTTGGGAGACCCAGTACTTC.

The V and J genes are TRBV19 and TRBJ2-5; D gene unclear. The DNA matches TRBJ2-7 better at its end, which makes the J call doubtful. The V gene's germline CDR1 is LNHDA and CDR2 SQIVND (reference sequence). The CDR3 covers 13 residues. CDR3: CASSIGDSYEQYF. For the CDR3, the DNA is TGTGCCAGTAGTATTGGCGATAGCTACGAGCAGTACTTC.

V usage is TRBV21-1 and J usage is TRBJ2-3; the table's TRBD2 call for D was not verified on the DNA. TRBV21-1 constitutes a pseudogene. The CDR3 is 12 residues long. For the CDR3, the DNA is TGTGCCAGCAGCCTCTCGGGGGATACGCAGTATTTT. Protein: CASSLSGDTQYF.

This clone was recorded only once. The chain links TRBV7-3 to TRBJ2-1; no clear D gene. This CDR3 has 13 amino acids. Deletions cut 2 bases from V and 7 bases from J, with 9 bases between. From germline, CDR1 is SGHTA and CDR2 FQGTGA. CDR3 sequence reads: CASSLGQVNEQFF. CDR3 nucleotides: TGTGCCAGCAGCTTAGGCCAGGTGAATGAGCAGTTCTTC. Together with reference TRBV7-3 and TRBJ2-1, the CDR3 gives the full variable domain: GAGVSQTPSNKVTEKGKYVELRCDPISGHTALYWYRQSLGQGPEFLIYFQGTGAADDSGLPNDRFFAVRPEGSVSTLKIQRTERGDSAVYLCASSLGQVNEQFFGPGTRLTVL.

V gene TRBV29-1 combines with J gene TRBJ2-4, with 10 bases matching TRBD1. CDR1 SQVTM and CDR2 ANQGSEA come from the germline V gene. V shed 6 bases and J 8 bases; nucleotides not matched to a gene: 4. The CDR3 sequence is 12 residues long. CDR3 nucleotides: TGCAGCGTCCGGACAGGGGGAGACATTCAGTACTTC. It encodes CSVRTGGDIQYF.

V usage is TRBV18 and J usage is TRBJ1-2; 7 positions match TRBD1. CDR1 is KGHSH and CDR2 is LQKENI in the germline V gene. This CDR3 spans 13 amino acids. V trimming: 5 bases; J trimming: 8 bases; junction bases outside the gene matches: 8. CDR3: CASSAGQVRGYTF. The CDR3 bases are TGTGCCAGCTCAGCCGGACAGGTTCGCGGCTACACCTTC. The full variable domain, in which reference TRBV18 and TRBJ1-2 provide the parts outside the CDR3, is NAGVMQNPRHLVRRRGQEARLRCSPMKGHSHVYWYRQLPEEGLKFMVYLQKENIIDESGMPKERFSAEFPKEGPSILRIQQVVRGDSAAYFCASSAGQVRGYTFGSGTRLTVV.

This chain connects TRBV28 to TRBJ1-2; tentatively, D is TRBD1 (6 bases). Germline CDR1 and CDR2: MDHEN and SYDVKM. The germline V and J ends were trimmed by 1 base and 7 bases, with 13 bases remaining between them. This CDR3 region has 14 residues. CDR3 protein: CASSLSGGVGGYTF. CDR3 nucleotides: TGTGCCAGCAGTTTATCGGGGGGCGTTGGTGGCTACACCTTC.

In nucleotides, the CDR3 is TGTGCCAGCAGCTTGGGGGGTGGCACGGCTTTCTTT. Its translation is CASSLGGGTAFF. This chain uses TRBV7-9 with TRBJ1-1, with a tentative D call TRBD1 (5 bases). Trimming left V 3 bases short and J 11 bases short, with 13 bases between. The CDR3 is 12 residues long. The germline CDR1 and CDR2 sequences are SEHNR and FQNEAQ (reference sequence).

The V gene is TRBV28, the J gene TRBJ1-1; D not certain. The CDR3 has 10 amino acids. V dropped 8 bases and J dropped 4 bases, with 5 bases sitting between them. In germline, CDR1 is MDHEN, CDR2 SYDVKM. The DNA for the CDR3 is TGTGCCAGCGAGGGCACTGAAGCTTTCTTT. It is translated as CASEGTEAFF.

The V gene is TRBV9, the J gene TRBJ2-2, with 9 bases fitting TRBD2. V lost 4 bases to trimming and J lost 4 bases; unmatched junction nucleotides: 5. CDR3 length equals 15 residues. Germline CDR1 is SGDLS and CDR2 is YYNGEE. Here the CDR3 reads CASSPSGLATGELFF. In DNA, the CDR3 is TGTGCCAGCAGCCCTTCGGGACTAGCCACCGGGGAGCTGTTTTTT.

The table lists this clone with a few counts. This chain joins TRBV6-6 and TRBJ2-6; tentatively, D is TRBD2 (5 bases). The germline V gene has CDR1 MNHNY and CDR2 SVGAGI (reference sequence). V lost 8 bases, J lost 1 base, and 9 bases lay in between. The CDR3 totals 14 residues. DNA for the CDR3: TGTGCCAGCTACGGGGTTTCTGGGGCCAACGTCCTGACTTTC. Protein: CASYGVSGANVLTF.

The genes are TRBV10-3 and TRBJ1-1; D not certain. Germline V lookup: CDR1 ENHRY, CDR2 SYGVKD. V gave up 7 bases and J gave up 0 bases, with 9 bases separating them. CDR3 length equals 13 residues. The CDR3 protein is CAINTGMNTEAFF. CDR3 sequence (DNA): TGTGCCATCAATACGGGAATGAACACTGAAGCTTTCTTT.

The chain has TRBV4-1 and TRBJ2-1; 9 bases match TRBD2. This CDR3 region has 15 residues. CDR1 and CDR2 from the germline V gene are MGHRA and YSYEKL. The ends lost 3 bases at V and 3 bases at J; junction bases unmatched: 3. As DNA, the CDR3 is TGCGCCAGCAGCCAGCTAGCGGGAATCTACAATGAGCAGTTCTTC. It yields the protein CASSQLAGIYNEQFF.

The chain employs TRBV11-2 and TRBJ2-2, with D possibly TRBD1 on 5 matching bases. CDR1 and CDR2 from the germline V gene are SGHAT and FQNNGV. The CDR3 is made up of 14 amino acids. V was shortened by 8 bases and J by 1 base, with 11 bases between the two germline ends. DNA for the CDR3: TGTGCCAGCCGGCTTGACAGGAACACCGGGGAGCTGTTTTTT. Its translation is CASRLDRNTGELFF.

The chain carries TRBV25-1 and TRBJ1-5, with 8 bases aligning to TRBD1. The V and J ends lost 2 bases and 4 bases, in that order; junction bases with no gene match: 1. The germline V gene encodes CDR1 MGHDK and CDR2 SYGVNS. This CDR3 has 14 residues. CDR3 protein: CASSERTGNQPQHF. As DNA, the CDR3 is TGTGCCAGCAGTGAACGGACAGGGAATCAGCCCCAGCATTTT.

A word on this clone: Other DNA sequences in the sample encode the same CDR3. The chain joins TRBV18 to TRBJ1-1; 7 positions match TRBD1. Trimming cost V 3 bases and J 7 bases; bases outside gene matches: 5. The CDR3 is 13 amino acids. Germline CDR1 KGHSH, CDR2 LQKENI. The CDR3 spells CASSPNRDSEAFF. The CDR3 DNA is TGTGCCAGCTCACCGAACCGGGACAGTGAAGCTTTCTTT. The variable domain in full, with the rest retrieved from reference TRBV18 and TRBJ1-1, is NAGVMQNPRHLVRRRGQEARLRCSPMKGHSHVYWYRQLPEEGLKFMVYLQKENIIDESGMPKERFSAEFPKEGPSILRIQQVVRGDSAAYFCASSPNRDSEAFFGQGTRLTVV.

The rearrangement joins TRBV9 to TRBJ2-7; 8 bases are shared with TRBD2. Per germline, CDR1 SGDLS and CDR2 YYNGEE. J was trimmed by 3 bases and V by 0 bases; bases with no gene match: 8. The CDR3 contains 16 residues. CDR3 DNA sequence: TGTGCCAGCAGCGTAGGGAGTAGCGGGAACCTCTACGAGCAGTACTTC. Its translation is CASSVGSSGNLYEQYF.

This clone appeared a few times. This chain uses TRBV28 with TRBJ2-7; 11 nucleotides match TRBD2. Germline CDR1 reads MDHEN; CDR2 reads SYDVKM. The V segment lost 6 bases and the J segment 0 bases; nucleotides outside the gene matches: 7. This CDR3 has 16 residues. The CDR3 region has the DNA TGTGCCAGCAGACGTAGACTAGCGGGGTTCTCCTACGAGCAGTACTTC. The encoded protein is CASRRRLAGFSYEQYF. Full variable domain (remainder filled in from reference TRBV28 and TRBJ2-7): DVKVTQSSRYLVKRTGEKVFLECVQDMDHENMFWYRQDPGLGLRLIYFSYDVKMKEKGDIPEGYSVSREKKERFSLILESASTNQTSMYLCASRRRLAGFSYEQYFGPGTRLTVT.

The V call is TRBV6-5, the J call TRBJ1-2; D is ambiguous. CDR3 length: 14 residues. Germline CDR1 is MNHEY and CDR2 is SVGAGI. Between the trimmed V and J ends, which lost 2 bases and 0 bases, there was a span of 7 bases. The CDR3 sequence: CASSYGQTNYGYTF. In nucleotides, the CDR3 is TGTGCCAGCAGTTACGGGCAGACTAACTATGGCTACACCTTC.

CDR3 region: CASSLRDRADTEAFF. In nucleotides, the CDR3 is TGTGCCAGCAGTTTACGGGACAGGGCGGACACTGAAGCTTTCTTT. The chain couples TRBV27 to TRBJ1-1, with 9 bases lining up with TRBD1. This CDR3 has 15 amino acids. V trimming: 2 bases; J trimming: 3 bases; junction bases outside the gene matches: 4. From germline, CDR1 is MNHEY and CDR2 SMNVEV (reference sequence).

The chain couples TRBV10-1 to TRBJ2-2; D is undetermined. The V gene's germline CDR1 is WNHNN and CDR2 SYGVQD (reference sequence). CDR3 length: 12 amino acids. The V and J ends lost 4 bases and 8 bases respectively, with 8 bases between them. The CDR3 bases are TGCGCCAGCAGTGGGTCACTTGGGGAGCTGTTTTTT. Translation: CASSGSLGELFF.

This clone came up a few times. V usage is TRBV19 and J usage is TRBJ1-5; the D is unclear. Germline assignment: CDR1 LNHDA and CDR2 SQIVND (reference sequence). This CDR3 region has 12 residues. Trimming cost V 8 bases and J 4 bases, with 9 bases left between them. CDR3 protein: CASGRINQPQHF. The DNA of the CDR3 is TGTGCCAGTGGCAGGATTAATCAGCCCCAGCATTTT. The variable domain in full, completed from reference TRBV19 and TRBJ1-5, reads DGGITQSPKYLFRKEGQNVTLSCEQNLNHDAMYWYRQDPGQGLRLIYYSQIVNDFQKGDIAEGYSVSREKKESFPLTVTSAQKNPTAFYLCASGRINQPQHFGDGTRLSIL.

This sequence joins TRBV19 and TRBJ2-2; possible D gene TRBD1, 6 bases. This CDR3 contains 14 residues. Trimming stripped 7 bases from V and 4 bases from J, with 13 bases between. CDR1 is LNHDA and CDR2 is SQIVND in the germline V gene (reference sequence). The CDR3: CASTWGPATGELFF. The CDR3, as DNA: TGTGCCAGTACTTGGGGGCCAGCCACCGGGGAGCTGTTTTTT.

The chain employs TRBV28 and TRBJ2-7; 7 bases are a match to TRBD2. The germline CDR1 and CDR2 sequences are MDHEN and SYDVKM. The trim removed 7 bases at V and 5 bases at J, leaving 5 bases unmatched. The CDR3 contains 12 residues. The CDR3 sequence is CASKGLIDEQYF. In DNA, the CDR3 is TGTGCCAGCAAGGGACTAATCGACGAGCAGTACTTC.

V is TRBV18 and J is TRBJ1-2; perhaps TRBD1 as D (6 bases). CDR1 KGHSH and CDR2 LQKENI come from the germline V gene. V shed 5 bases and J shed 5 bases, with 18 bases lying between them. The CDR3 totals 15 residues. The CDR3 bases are TGTGCCAGCTCAGTACACAGGGACGAGGAGTATGGCTACACCTTC. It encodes CASSVHRDEEYGYTF.